This passage covers 27 T cell receptor beta chains from one sample sequenced in a study of OX40 agonist ivuxolimab in advanced cancers. Repertoires were generated with immunoSEQ multiplex PCR, while TCRdb's copy carries only in-frame clones and drops some. In the table there are 20,000 or so clones, roughly 89% of which are singletons. Here the sequenced sample was CD4+ or CD8+ T cells sorted from blood, taken in a trial of the OX40 agonist ivuxolimab. These receptor sequences come from an adult with an advanced solid tumor such as melanoma, head and neck, liver or kidney cancer.

The V call is TRBV2, the J call TRBJ1-2, with TRBD1 matching 9 bases. Germline CDR1 and CDR2: SNHLY and FYNNEI. This CDR3 region has 15 residues. Losses at the gene ends were 10 bases for V and 4 bases for J; bases not matched to a gene: 13. The CDR3 DNA reads as TGTGCCATCTTAACGGTGGGACAGGGTTTCTATGGCTACACCTTC. Translating gives CAILTVGQGFYGYTF.

CDR3 bases: TGTGCCAGCAGTTATGCAGGAAACACTGAAGCTTTCTTT. Its translation is CASSYAGNTEAFF. The J gene is TRBJ1-1, the V gene TRBV6-6, with D unclear. Looked up from germline, CDR1 is MNHNY and CDR2 is SVGAGI (reference sequence). V shed 3 bases and J shed 2 bases, with 7 bases lying between them. The CDR3 covers 13 residues.

This chain joins TRBV19 and TRBJ1-5; unclear D gene. Germline V gives CDR1 LNHDA, CDR2 SQIVND (reference sequence). Trimming took 5 bases from V and 8 from J, leaving 7 bases between them. The CDR3 runs 11 residues. For the CDR3, the DNA is TGTGCCAGTAGTCTCGGTGAGCCCCAGCATTTT. Translating it yields CASSLGEPQHF.

This clone was picked up one time. This sequence joins TRBV4-1 and TRBJ2-7; a weak D match, TRBD1 (6 bases). Germline V CDR1 and CDR2: MGHRA, YSYEKL. The CDR3 consists of 13 residues. Trimming stripped 5 bases from V and 3 bases from J, with 11 bases between. The CDR3 sequence: CASSVGHLYEQYF. CDR3 DNA: TGCGCCAGCAGCGTGGGACACCTCTACGAGCAGTACTTC.

In its sample, this clone was seen a few times. This sequence joins TRBV28 and TRBJ1-5, with a possible D match to TRBD1 (6 bases). Germline loops: CDR1 MDHEN, CDR2 SYDVKM. Trimming removed 8 bases at V and 7 bases at J, with 27 bases between. The CDR3 is made up of 17 amino acids. CDR3: CASHTFVGGGVGQPQHF. In nucleotides, the CDR3 is TGTGCCAGCCATACCTTTGTAGGGGGAGGGGTAGGCCAGCCCCAGCATTTT. The full variable domain, with the rest looked up from reference TRBV28 and TRBJ1-5, is DVKVTQSSRYLVKRTGEKVFLECVQDMDHENMFWYRQDPGLGLRLIYFSYDVKMKEKGDIPEGYSVSREKKERFSLILESASTNQTSMYLCASHTFVGGGVGQPQHFGDGTRLSIL.

The genes are TRBV9 and TRBJ1-1; weak D call: TRBD1 (5 bases). CDR1 is SGDLS and CDR2 is YYNGEE in the germline V gene. The CDR3 spans 17 residues. Between the trimmed V and J ends, which lost 1 base and 3 bases, there was a span of 19 bases. This CDR3 is CASSVFGSGSKDTEAFF. In DNA, the CDR3 is TGTGCCAGCAGCGTATTTGGGTCAGGGTCGAAAGACACTGAAGCTTTCTTT.

The chain carries TRBV5-5 and TRBJ2-7; D remains ambiguous. CDR1 SGHKS and CDR2 YYEKEE come from the germline V gene (reference sequence). The CDR3 contains 15 residues. The germline V and J ends were trimmed by 0 bases and 5 bases, with 15 bases remaining between them. In DNA form, the CDR3 reads TGTGCCAGCAGCTTGGTAGATGGGTATGTGGACGAGCAGTACTTC. This gives the protein CASSLVDGYVDEQYF.

This sequence joins TRBV5-5 and TRBJ1-2; tentative D call: TRBD1 (6 bases). CDR1 is SGHKS, CDR2 YYEKEE, per germline (reference sequence). CDR3 length equals 12 residues. Trimming removed 2 bases from V and 6 bases from J, with 8 bases in between. CDR3: CASSFGQNGYTF. CDR3 in DNA: TGTGCCAGCAGCTTTGGACAGAATGGCTACACCTTC.

The chain has TRBV7-5 and TRBJ2-7. TRBV7-5 is classified as a pseudogene. The CDR3 sequence is 13 residues long. DNA for the CDR3: TGTGCCAGAAGCAGGGCTAGGAGTTACGAGCAGTACTTC. Protein product: CARSRARSYEQYF.

The rearrangement joins TRBV7-8 to TRBJ2-7; weak D call: TRBD2 (6 bases). The CDR3 sequence is 14 residues long. CDR1 is SGHVS and CDR2 is FQNEAQ in the germline V gene. V was clipped by 4 bases and J by 0 bases, with 10 bases between them. The CDR3 coding sequence is TGTGCCAGCAGCTCCCGGGACTCCTCCTACGAGCAGTACTTC. It translates to CASSSRDSSYEQYF.

This chain connects TRBV15 to TRBJ1-5; perhaps TRBD1 as D (6 bases). Between the trimmed V and J ends, which lost 5 bases and 4 bases, there was a span of 15 bases. This CDR3 contains 15 residues. Germline loops: CDR1 LNHNV, CDR2 YYDKDF (reference sequence). Here the CDR3 DNA reads TGTGCCACCAGCGCGCGGGGGGGCGGTAATCAGCCCCAGCATTTT. This codes for CATSARGGGNQPQHF. The variable domain in full, with the rest retrieved from reference TRBV15 and TRBJ1-5, is DAMVIQNPRYQVTQFGKPVTLSCSQTLNHNVMYWYQQKSSQAPKLLFHYYDKDFNNEADTPDNFQSRRPNTSFCFLDIRSPGLGDTAMYLCATSARGGGNQPQHFGDGTRLSIL.

This chain links TRBV5-4 with TRBJ2-2; no reliable D call. Trimming took 5 bases from V and 2 from J, leaving 7 bases between them. CDR3 length equals 13 residues. The germline gives CDR1 SGHNT, CDR2 YYREEE (reference sequence). Here the CDR3 reads CASRPVNTGELFF. The CDR3 region has the DNA TGTGCCAGCAGGCCAGTAAACACCGGGGAGCTGTTTTTT.

The table lists this clone with a few counts. This chain joins TRBV5-4 and TRBJ1-1, with 7 bases identical to TRBD1. V shed 0 bases and J 1 base; nucleotides not matched to a gene: 0. Germline V gene lookup returns CDR1 SGHNT and CDR2 YYREEE (reference sequence). This CDR3 has 14 residues. The CDR3 here is CASSLDRGNTEAFF. Written as DNA, the CDR3 is TGTGCCAGCAGCTTGGACAGGGGGAACACTGAAGCTTTCTTT.

V gene TRBV6-6 combines with J gene TRBJ1-1; D call uncertain. In germline, CDR1 is MNHNY, CDR2 SVGAGI (reference sequence). CDR3 length: 11 residues. V lost 7 bases and J 6 bases, leaving 9 bases between the germline ends. CDR3 nucleotide sequence: TGTGCCAGCATTGCTGGCGCTGAAGCTTTCTTT. Amino acids: CASIAGAEAFF.

V gene TRBV27 combines with J gene TRBJ2-7; D is uncertain. The CDR3 sequence is 13 residues long. With 6 bases removed from V and 6 bases from J, the gap between germline ends came to 15 bases. CDR1 and CDR2 (germline): MNHEY, SMNVEV (reference sequence). The CDR3 spells CASRTRSVSEQYF. The CDR3 DNA follows: TGTGCCAGCAGGACCCGTAGTGTTAGCGAGCAGTACTTC.

J is TRBJ2-7 and V is TRBV28; 13 nucleotides agree with TRBD2. The length of the CDR3 is 20 residues. The V gene end was trimmed by 5 bases and the J gene end by 0 bases; junction bases not matched to a gene: 16. The germline gives CDR1 MDHEN, CDR2 SYDVKM. The CDR3 here is CASSPRGGLAGTTISYEQYF. CDR3 DNA: TGTGCCAGCAGTCCACGAGGGGGACTAGCGGGAACCACCATCTCCTACGAGCAGTACTTC. The whole variable domain, filled in from reference TRBV28 and TRBJ2-7, reads DVKVTQSSRYLVKRTGEKVFLECVQDMDHENMFWYRQDPGLGLRLIYFSYDVKMKEKGDIPEGYSVSREKKERFSLILESASTNQTSMYLCASSPRGGLAGTTISYEQYFGPGTRLTVT.

On this clone: The same CDR3 also results from other DNA sequences found in this sample. V gene TRBV4-1 combines with J gene TRBJ2-1; unclear D gene. The V and J ends lost 1 base and 4 bases respectively, with 5 bases between them. The CDR3 extends over 13 amino acids. The germline V gene has CDR1 MGHRA and CDR2 YSYEKL. The CDR3 reads CASSQASYNEQFF. The CDR3 nucleotides read TGCGCCAGCAGCCAAGCCAGTTACAATGAGCAGTTCTTC.

The chain recombines TRBV27 with TRBJ2-6, with 7 positions matching TRBD2. CDR3 size: 17 residues. Trimming cost V 1 base and J 2 bases; bases outside gene matches: 5. Germline-derived CDR1 and CDR2 are MNHEY and SMNVEV (reference sequence). The CDR3: CASSLLWGGPGANVLTF. CDR3 coding DNA: TGTGCCAGCAGTTTATTATGGGGGGGACCTGGGGCCAACGTCCTGACTTTC. The full variable domain, in which reference TRBV27 and TRBJ2-6 provide the parts outside the CDR3, is EAQVTQNPRYLITVTGKKLTVTCSQNMNHEYMSWYRQDPGLGLRQIYYSMNVEVTDKGDVPEGYKVSRKEKRNFPLILESPSPNQTSLYFCASSLLWGGPGANVLTFGAGSRLTVL.

This clone was seen a few times. The chain recombines TRBV19 with TRBJ1-5; no definite D call. The germline CDR1 and CDR2 sequences are LNHDA and SQIVND (reference sequence). The CDR3 has 14 amino acids. V lost 2 bases and J lost 4, with 9 bases in between. CDR3 protein: CASSIRSANQPQHF. The CDR3 bases are TGTGCCAGTAGTATAAGGTCGGCGAATCAGCCCCAGCATTTT.

The rearrangement links TRBV30 to TRBJ1-2, with no clear D. The CDR3 runs to 14 residues. Trimming removed 0 bases from V and 6 bases from J, with 14 bases in between. Germline CDR1 is GTSNPN and CDR2 is SVGIG (reference sequence). CDR3 loop: CAWSVLPGLDGYTF. The CDR3, as DNA: TGTGCCTGGAGTGTACTCCCGGGATTGGATGGCTACACCTTC.

This clone was detected only once. The chain employs TRBV19 and TRBJ2-1; D gene uncertain. CDR3 length equals 12 residues. Germline V gives CDR1 LNHDA, CDR2 SQIVND (reference sequence). V was pared by 1 base and J by 7 bases, with 5 bases between. CDR3 loop: CASSIGWNEQFF. CDR3 DNA: TGTGCCAGTAGTATAGGGTGGAATGAGCAGTTCTTC.

V gene TRBV12-5 combines with J gene TRBJ2-2, with D unclear. The ends were cut back, 1 base at V and 4 bases at J, with 4 bases in the middle. This CDR3 has 13 residues. Germline V lookup: CDR1 LGHNT, CDR2 FRNRAP. The CDR3 bases are TGTGCTAGTGGTTTGGCCCCCACCGGGGAGCTGTTTTTT. Its protein is CASGLAPTGELFF. Full variable domain (remainder filled in from reference TRBV12-5 and TRBJ2-2): DARVTQTPRHKVTEMGQEVTMRCQPILGHNTVFWYRQTMMQGLELLAYFRNRAPLDDSGMPKDRFSAEMPDATLATLKIQPSEPRDSAVYFCASGLAPTGELFFGEGSRLTVL.

This chain connects TRBV10-2 to TRBJ2-1, with TRBD1 matching over 8 bases. The length of the CDR3 is 16 residues. The trim removed 6 bases at V and 0 bases at J, leaving 7 bases unmatched. CDR1 is WSHSY and CDR2 is SAAADI in the germline V gene. This chain's CDR3 is CASSPGQASSYNEQFF. CDR3 DNA: TGCGCCAGCAGCCCGGGACAGGCGAGCTCCTACAATGAGCAGTTCTTC.

This clone was observed a handful of times. J is TRBJ1-4 and V is TRBV4-2; D is unclear. Per the germline V gene, CDR1 is LGHNA and CDR2 is YNFKEQ. The CDR3 loop spans 14 amino acids. Trimming stripped 4 bases from V and 6 bases from J, with 12 bases between. The CDR3 nucleotides are TGTGCCAGCAGCCTGAACCGCGCCCATGAAAAACTGTTTTTT. Amino acids: CASSLNRAHEKLFF.

The chain joins TRBV27 to TRBJ2-1; perhaps D is TRBD1 or TRBD2 (5 bases each). V shed 0 bases and J shed 5 bases, with 8 bases lying between them. Germline CDR1 is MNHEY and CDR2 is SMNVEV (reference sequence). CDR3 length: 14 residues. The CDR3 sequence: CASSLSGPHNEQFF. CDR3 in DNA: TGTGCCAGCAGTTTATCGGGACCCCACAATGAGCAGTTCTTC.

V usage is TRBV5-4 and J usage is TRBJ1-1; a weak D match, TRBD1 (5 bases). Germline loops: CDR1 SGHNT, CDR2 YYREEE (reference sequence). This CDR3 has 15 amino acids. V was clipped by 4 bases and J by 9 bases, with 22 bases between them. Here the CDR3 DNA reads TGTGCCAGCAGCATGATCCGGGACCGAAAAAAGAAAGCTTTCTTT. This sequence encodes CASSMIRDRKKKAFF. Complete variable domain (other parts from reference TRBV5-4 and TRBJ1-1): ETGVTQSPTHLIKTRGQQVTLRCSSQSGHNTVSWYQQALGQGPQFIFQYYREEENGRGNFPPRFSGLQFPNYSSELNVNALELDDSALYLCASSMIRDRKKKAFFGQGTRLTVV.

J is TRBJ2-3 and V is TRBV25-1; no firm D call. Trimming stripped 7 bases from V and 5 bases from J, with 7 bases between. Germline CDR1 reads MGHDK; CDR2 reads SYGVNS. This CDR3 is 11 amino acids long. This CDR3 reads CASMGLDTQYF. For the CDR3, the DNA is TGTGCCAGCATGGGGTTAGATACGCAGTATTTT.